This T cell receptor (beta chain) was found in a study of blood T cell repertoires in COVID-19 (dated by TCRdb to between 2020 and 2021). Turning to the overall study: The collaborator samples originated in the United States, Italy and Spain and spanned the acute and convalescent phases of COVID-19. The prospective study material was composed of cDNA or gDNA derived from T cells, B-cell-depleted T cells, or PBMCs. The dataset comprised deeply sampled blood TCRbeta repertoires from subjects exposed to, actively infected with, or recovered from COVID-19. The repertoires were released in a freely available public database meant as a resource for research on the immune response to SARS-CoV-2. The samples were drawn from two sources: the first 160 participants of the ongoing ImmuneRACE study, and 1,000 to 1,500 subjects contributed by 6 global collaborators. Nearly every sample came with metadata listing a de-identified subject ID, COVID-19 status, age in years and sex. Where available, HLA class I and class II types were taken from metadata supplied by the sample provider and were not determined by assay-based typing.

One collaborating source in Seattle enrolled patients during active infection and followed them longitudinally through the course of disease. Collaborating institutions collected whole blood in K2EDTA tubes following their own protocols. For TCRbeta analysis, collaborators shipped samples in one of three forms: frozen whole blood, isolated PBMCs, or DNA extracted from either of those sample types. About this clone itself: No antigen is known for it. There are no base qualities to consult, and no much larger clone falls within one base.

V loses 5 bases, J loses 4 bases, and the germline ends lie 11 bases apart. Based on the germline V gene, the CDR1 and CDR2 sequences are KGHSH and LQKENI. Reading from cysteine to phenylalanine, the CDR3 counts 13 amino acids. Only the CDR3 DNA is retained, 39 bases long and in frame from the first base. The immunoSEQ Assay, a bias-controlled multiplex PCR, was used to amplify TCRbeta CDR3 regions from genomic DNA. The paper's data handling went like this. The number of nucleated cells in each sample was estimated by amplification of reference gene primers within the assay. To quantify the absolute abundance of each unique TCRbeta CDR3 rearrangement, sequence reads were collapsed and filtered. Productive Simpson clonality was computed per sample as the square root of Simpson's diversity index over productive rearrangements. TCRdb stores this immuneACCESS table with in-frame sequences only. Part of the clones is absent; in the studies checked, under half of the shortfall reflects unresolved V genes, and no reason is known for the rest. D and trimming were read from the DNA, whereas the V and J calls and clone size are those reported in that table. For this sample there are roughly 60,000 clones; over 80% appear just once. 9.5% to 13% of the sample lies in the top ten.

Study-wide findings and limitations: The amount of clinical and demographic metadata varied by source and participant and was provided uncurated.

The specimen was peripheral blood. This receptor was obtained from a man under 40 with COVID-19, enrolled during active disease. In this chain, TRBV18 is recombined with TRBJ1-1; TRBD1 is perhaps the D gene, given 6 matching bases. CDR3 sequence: CASSSSGVTEAFF. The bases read TGTGCCAGCTCATCCTCAGGGGTCACTGAAGCTTTCTTT.